These 3 T cell receptor beta chains originate from one sample sequenced in a study of blood T cells in healthy people across ages. Through a sample-barcoded 5' primer and a J-beta primer mix, a second PCR was run for 7 to 11 cycles. TCRdb re-called the 5' RACE reads with MiXCR, one entry per CDR3 protein. Here the sample spans hundreds of thousands of distinct CDR3 sequences, around 46% being singletons. The sample consisted of blood. The origin of the receptors is a woman aged 55-69 years in good health.

This clonotype was picked up a small number of times. J is TRBJ2-1 and V is TRBV7-3, with TRBD2 matching over 7 bases. Looked up from germline, CDR1 is SGHTA and CDR2 is FQGTGA. V dropped 5 bases and J dropped 10; count of bases not matched to a gene: 11. CDR3 length: 14 amino acids. CDR3 DNA: TGTGCCAGCAGCCCCATCGGGGGGACGGGGGAGCAGTTCTTC. Amino acids: CASSPIGGTGEQFF.

V gene TRBV10-3 combines with J gene TRBJ2-5; TRBD2 matches 7 bases. The DNA end is a closer match to TRBJ2-1, so the J assignment may be wrong. The CDR3 covers 15 residues. Germline values: CDR1 ENHRY, CDR2 SYGVKD. CDR3 in DNA: TGTGCCATCAGCCAGAGCGGGACTCGCCAAGAGACCCAGTTCTTC. Translation gives CAISQSGTRQETQFF.

The CDR3 protein is CASSYAGRFGMATEAFF. The CDR3 nucleotides are TGTGCCAGCAGTTACGCGGGTCGGTTCGGTATGGCCACTGAAGCTTTCTTT. The J gene is TRBJ1-1, the V gene TRBV6-5, with unresolved D. Trimming cost V 2 bases and J 4 bases, with 20 bases left between them. The CDR3 spans 17 residues. Germline CDR1 reads MNHEY; CDR2 reads SVGAGI.